The 8 T cell receptor beta chains below all came from one sample that was sequenced in a study of CD8+ T cells in alopecia areata. Sequencing templates came from extracted RNA that was reverse transcribed into cDNA. Profiled with immunoSEQ multiplex PCR; TCRdb holds only in-frame clones, not every one. The sample consists of roughly 190,000 clones, more than 55% of them appearing once. Treatment: oral pan-JAK inhibitor, 5-10 mg twice daily. The specimen was CD4+ T cells sorted from blood, collected around week 49, from a patient treated with tofacitinib. All receptors derive from a human donor with alopecia areata.

J is TRBJ2-7 and V is TRBV5-1; 7 bases map to TRBD2. This CDR3 has 13 amino acids. Germline loops: CDR1 SGHRS, CDR2 YFSETQ. V lost 0 bases, J lost 7 bases, and 4 bases stayed unmatched. The CDR3 reads CASSLVLAGEQYF. The DNA for the CDR3 is TGCGCCAGCAGCTTGGTTTTAGCGGGTGAGCAGTACTTC.

This chain joins TRBV27 and TRBJ1-2; 11 nucleotides agree with TRBD1. Germline-derived CDR1 and CDR2 are MNHEY and SMNVEV (reference sequence). CDR3 length equals 17 residues. Trimming took 4 bases from V and 6 from J; bases not matched to a gene: 13. Written as DNA, the CDR3 is TGTGCCAGCAGTTGGTACTCTGGGACAGGGGGATTGAATGGCTACACCTTC. It is translated as CASSWYSGTGGLNGYTF.

A few counts support this clone. This rearrangement joins TRBV7-2 to TRBJ2-3; no reliable D call. Trimming removed 1 base from V and 9 bases from J, with 14 bases in between. CDR1 SGHTA and CDR2 FQGNSA come from the germline V gene. The CDR3 contains 14 residues. The CDR3 region is CASSLGAVPGTQYF. For the CDR3, the DNA is TGTGCCAGCAGCTTAGGGGCGGTTCCCGGGACGCAGTATTTT.

This chain connects TRBV14 to TRBJ2-5; D may be TRBD1 (6 bases). CDR3 size: 14 residues. Trimming stripped 6 bases from V and 0 bases from J, with 11 bases between. Germline V gene lookup returns CDR1 SGHDN and CDR2 FVKESK. Here the CDR3 reads CASSPRGYQETQYF. CDR3 nucleotide sequence: TGTGCCAGCAGTCCTAGGGGGTACCAAGAGACCCAGTACTTC.

V and J are TRBV28 and TRBJ2-2; D might be TRBD1 or TRBD2, each matching 5 bases. Germline V gives CDR1 MDHEN, CDR2 SYDVKM. With 4 bases removed from V and 6 bases from J, the gap between germline ends came to 15 bases. This CDR3 spans 15 amino acids. CDR3 DNA sequence: TGTGCCAGCAGTTCGGTAGATTTGGGGGCCGGGGAGCTGTTTTTT. Translating gives CASSSVDLGAGELFF.

The V call is TRBV5-1, the J call TRBJ2-4; D may correspond to TRBD1 or TRBD2 (5 bases each). CDR3 length: 13 amino acids. V gave up 3 bases and J gave up 8 bases, with 12 bases separating them. Germline CDR1 and CDR2: SGHRS and YFSETQ. CDR3 sequence reads: CASSSELGDIQYF. In DNA form, the CDR3 reads TGCGCCAGCAGCTCAGAGCTGGGGGACATTCAGTACTTC.

The chain couples TRBV30 to TRBJ1-2, with D perhaps matching TRBD1 (6 bases). Trimming stripped 1 base from V and 7 bases from J, with 16 bases between. The CDR3 contains 14 residues. Per the germline V gene, CDR1 is GTSNPN and CDR2 is SVGIG (reference sequence). The CDR3 loop reads CAWSDFGGRSGYTF. In nucleotides, the CDR3 is TGTGCCTGGAGTGACTTTGGGGGGCGAAGTGGCTACACCTTC. Combining the CDR3 with reference TRBV30 and TRBJ1-2 gives the whole variable domain SQTIHQWPATLVQPVGSPLSLECTVEGTSNPNLYWYRQAAGRGLQLLFYSVGIGQISSEVPQNLSASRPQDRQFILSSKKLLLSDSGFYLCAWSDFGGRSGYTFGSGTRLTVV.

This clone was seen a handful of times. The chain couples TRBV4-1 to TRBJ2-1; 7 bases map to TRBD2. The CDR3 sequence is 16 residues long. The V and J ends lost 1 base and 8 bases, in that order; junction bases with no gene match: 11. Germline lookup yields CDR1 MGHRA and CDR2 YSYEKL. The CDR3 nucleotides read TGCGCCAGCAGCCAAGTCGCGACTAGCAGCGCTTATGAGCAGTTCTTC. Residues: CASSQVATSSAYEQFF.